These 10 T cell receptor beta chains came from one sample sequenced in a study of cytomegalovirus exposure and HLA in healthy donors. A multiplex PCR was run with 60 Vbeta primers and 13 Jbeta primers. Sequenced by immunoSEQ multiplex PCR; TCRdb stores in-frame clones only, minus some. The data hold 100,000 or so clones, with 75% to 80% observed a single time. Sequencing input: PBMCs. These receptors were obtained from a male donor in good health and CMV-seropositive.

The rearrangement uses TRBV6-1 and TRBJ1-3, with D perhaps TRBD1 (6 bases). The ends were cut back, 4 bases at V and 2 bases at J, with 12 bases in the middle. This CDR3 has 15 residues. CDR1 MNHNS and CDR2 SASEGT come from the germline V gene. In DNA form, the CDR3 reads TGTGCCAGCAGTGCCTTACAGGGTACTGGAAACACCATATATTTT. Translating it yields CASSALQGTGNTIYF.

This clone was counted a few times. The V and J genes are TRBV5-4 and TRBJ2-7; D possibly corresponds to TRBD1 (5 bases). Germline CDR1 and CDR2: SGHNT and YYREEE (reference sequence). V was cut by 1 base and J by 4 bases, with 15 bases left in between. The CDR3 totals 15 residues. The CDR3 DNA reads TGTGCCAGCAGCTTGTGGGGCCAGACCCAATACGAGCAGTACTTC. Its protein product is CASSLWGQTQYEQYF.

As concerns this clone: Compared with germline, one end of the junction differs, possibly owing to a read error. The genes are TRBV7-9 and TRBJ2-7; 11 bases line up with TRBD2. This CDR3 has 14 residues. Looked up from germline, CDR1 is SEHNR and CDR2 is FQNEAQ (reference sequence). The CDR3 loop reads CASSLAGGSYEQYF. DNA for the CDR3: TGTGCCAGCAGCCTAGCGGGAGGATCCTACGAGCAGTACTTC.

The gene calls are TRBV10-3 and TRBJ2-1, with 7 bases that match TRBD2. The V and J ends lost 7 bases and 7 bases, in that order; junction bases with no gene match: 7. Looked up from germline, CDR1 is ENHRY and CDR2 is SYGVKD. The CDR3 loop spans 13 amino acids. The CDR3, as DNA: TGTGCCATCACGGCGGGAGAGGGGAATGAGCAGTTCTTC. Translating gives CAITAGEGNEQFF.

The rearrangement links TRBV11-2 to TRBJ2-1, with 10 bases identical to TRBD2. This CDR3 is 14 amino acids long. CDR1 is SGHAT and CDR2 is FQNNGV in the germline V gene. Trimming took 4 bases from V and 6 from J; bases not matched to a gene: 3. CDR3 in amino acids: CASSSGLAVNEQFF. The CDR3, as DNA: TGTGCCAGCAGCTCCGGACTAGCGGTCAATGAGCAGTTCTTC.

The chain employs TRBV6-4 and TRBJ2-6; 7 nucleotides agree with TRBD1. CDR1 is MRHNA and CDR2 is SNTAGT in the germline V gene. Trimming took 6 bases from V and 3 from J; bases not matched to a gene: 5. The CDR3 spans 15 residues. DNA for the CDR3: TGTGCCAGCAGCCCTACAGGGGTTGGGGCCAACGTCCTGACTTTC. Protein product: CASSPTGVGANVLTF.

This clone has a handful of counts. The CDR3 sequence is CASKAGGGNEQFF. Written as DNA, the CDR3 is TGTGCCAGCAAAGCCGGCGGCGGAAATGAGCAGTTCTTC. The rearrangement links TRBV6-6 to TRBJ2-1; no definite D call. Trimming left V 7 bases short and J 7 bases short, with 14 bases between. Germline lookup yields CDR1 MNHNY and CDR2 SVGAGI (reference sequence). The CDR3 contains 13 residues.

This chain connects TRBV7-8 to TRBJ2-2, with 10 bases matching TRBD2. The CDR3 is 17 residues long. V lost 1 base to trimming and J lost 7 bases; unmatched junction nucleotides: 9. CDR1 is SGHVS and CDR2 is FQNEAQ in the germline V gene. CDR3 amino acids: CASSLGGAGGPNGELFF. In nucleotides, the CDR3 is TGTGCCAGCAGCTTAGGGGGAGCGGGAGGGCCTAACGGGGAGCTGTTTTTT.

Concerning this clone itself: Germline and junction disagree at one end, which may indicate a read error. The chain recombines TRBV6-5 with TRBJ2-4, with a tentative D call TRBD1 (6 bases). The CDR3 is 14 residues long. In germline, CDR1 is MNHEY, CDR2 SVGAGI. The CDR3 sequence is CASSDPRGKNSQYF. The CDR3 nucleotides are TGTGCCAGCAGCGATCCCAGGGGAAAAAACAGTCAGTACTTC.

This clone has just one count. V usage is TRBV19 and J usage is TRBJ2-3; no firm D call. Trimming left V 3 bases short and J 7 bases short, with 5 bases between. CDR1 and CDR2 (germline): LNHDA, SQIVND (reference sequence). The CDR3 length is 11 residues. CDR3 amino acids: CASSIWHTQYF. CDR3 nucleotide sequence: TGTGCCAGTAGTATTTGGCATACGCAGTATTTT.